One and the same sample provided the 3 T cell receptor beta chains below, sequenced in a study of T cells in Graves' hyperthyroidism and ophthalmopathy (dated 2019 in TCRdb). The protocol used for the library was multiplex PCR. Sequenced using an Illumina HiSeq 2000. The TCR beta CDR3 regions were amplified from RNA transcripts. For the first round of RT-PCR on the TCR CDR3, the HTBI primer set was used together with the Qiagen OneStep RT-PCR kit. TCRdb reprocessed the public reads (quality trimming at Q25 with fastp, clone calling with MiXCR) and kept in-frame beta chains. A single entry per CDR3 protein holds the most common genes and DNA from its merged rows. In all, the sample holds about 340,000 distinct CDR3 sequences, and around a fifth of those were seen once. The top ten constitute 50% of the sample. Sequencing used blood. These receptors came from a woman aged 45 to 65 with Graves' hyperthyroidism.

This clonotype was recorded many times. The rearrangement uses TRBV27 and TRBJ2-1; TRBD1 is a possible D gene (6 bases). This CDR3 spans 15 amino acids. Germline CDR1 is MNHEY and CDR2 is SMNVEV (reference sequence). The V end lost 5 bases, the J end lost 5 bases, and 16 bases lay between the germline ends. CDR3 nucleotide sequence: TGTGCCAGCAGTACCCTAAAGGACAGCAACAATGAGCAGTTCTTC. As protein: CASSTLKDSNNEQFF.

This clonotype was seen more than once but under ten times. This chain joins TRBV6-1 and TRBJ2-2; the D gene is possibly TRBD2 (6 bases). V lost 6 bases, J lost 3 bases, and 8 bases lay in between. The CDR3 consists of 13 residues. Germline lookup yields CDR1 MNHNS and CDR2 SASEGT. CDR3 nucleotides: TGTGCCAGCAGGAAGCGGGACACCGGGGAGCTGTTTTTT. This gives the protein CASRKRDTGELFF.

The sample holds many counts of this clonotype. The V gene is TRBV27, the J gene TRBJ1-5, with D uncertain. Germline values: CDR1 MNHEY, CDR2 SMNVEV (reference sequence). The CDR3 sequence is 16 residues long. Trimming pared 5 bases from V and 0 bases from J, leaving 14 bases between. The CDR3 region has the DNA TGTGCCAGCAGTGGGTGGTCCGAGGGTAGCAATCAGCCCCAGCATTTT. Translated, it gives CASSGWSEGSNQPQHF.